Below are 32 T cell receptor beta chains sequenced from a single sample in a study of identical twins. TCRdb analysed the 5' RACE reads with MiXCR anew, one entry per CDR3 protein. This sample yields more than 200,000 distinct CDR3 sequences, of which over 12% are seen a single time; 7% to 9.5% belongs to the top ten. The sample consisted of memory (CD45RO+) T cells sorted from blood. The source is a woman aged 18-29 years in good health.

This chain connects TRBV5-1 to TRBJ2-7; TRBD2 matches at 9 bases. Trimming took 7 bases from V and 5 from J; bases not matched to a gene: 13. Germline assignment: CDR1 SGHRS and CDR2 YFSETQ. This CDR3 has 15 amino acids. CDR3 coding DNA: TGCGCCAGCGGCGCTAGCGGGGATTCCTACGACGAGCAGTACTTC. It yields the protein CASGASGDSYDEQYF.

This clonotype occurred a few times. The chain links TRBV6-4 to TRBJ2-2; D might be TRBD1 or TRBD2, each matching 6 bases. Trimming took off 5 bases at V and 1 base at J, with 11 bases between the two ends. This CDR3 comprises 15 residues. The germline V gene has CDR1 MRHNA and CDR2 SNTAGT. The CDR3 DNA reads as TGTGCCAGCAGTCAAGAGGGGGGGAACACCGGGGAGCTGTTTTTT. This translates into CASSQEGGNTGELFF.

This clonotype was observed a handful of times. The J gene is TRBJ1-6, the V gene TRBV6-5; tentative D call: TRBD1 (5 bases). Between the trimmed V and J ends, which lost 0 bases and 5 bases, there was a span of 8 bases. Germline V lookup: CDR1 MNHEY, CDR2 SVGAGI. This CDR3 is 15 amino acids long. Here the CDR3 DNA reads TGTGCCAGCAGTTACTCGCAGGGACATAATTCACCCCTCCACTTT. Encoded protein: CASSYSQGHNSPLHF.

This clonotype has a handful of counts. The chain employs TRBV20-1 and TRBJ2-3; no clear D gene. V lost 1 base and J 5 bases, leaving 10 bases between the germline ends. The CDR3 is made up of 13 amino acids. From germline, CDR1 is DFQATT and CDR2 SNEGSKA (reference sequence). CDR3 nucleotides: TGCAGTGCTAGAGCGCCCAGGAGAGATACGCAGTATTTT. Its protein product is CSARAPRRDTQYF.

This clonotype was detected a few times. The chain couples TRBV25-1 to TRBJ2-1; 11 nucleotides line up with TRBD2. V was clipped by 3 bases and J by 8 bases; unmatched bases: 9. This CDR3 has 16 residues. CDR1 is MGHDK, CDR2 SYGVNS, per germline. Here the CDR3 DNA reads TGTGCCAGCAGTGAGTCCAAACTAGCGGGAGTGGATGAGCAGTTCTTC. Translated, it gives CASSESKLAGVDEQFF.

V usage is TRBV20-1 and J usage is TRBJ2-5, with 12 bases identical to TRBD2. Germline V CDR1 and CDR2: DFQATT, SNEGSKA (reference sequence). The CDR3 consists of 16 residues. The V segment lost 6 bases and the J segment 7 bases; nucleotides outside the gene matches: 15. CDR3 amino acids: CSAATSGSLGGGTQYF. The CDR3 DNA reads TGCAGTGCGGCGACTAGCGGGAGTCTTGGGGGGGGGACCCAGTACTTC.

This chain links TRBV11-3 with TRBJ2-7, with D perhaps TRBD2 (5 bases). This CDR3 comprises 14 residues. Germline CDR1 and CDR2: SGHNT and YENEEA. Trimming removed 5 bases at V and 2 bases at J, with 13 bases between. The CDR3 loop is CASSPTRDAYEQYF. As DNA, the CDR3 is TGTGCCAGCAGCCCCACTAGGGATGCCTACGAGCAGTACTTC.

The J gene is TRBJ2-6, the V gene TRBV5-1; no reliable D call. This CDR3 is built from 16 residues. Germline V gene data show CDR1 as SGHRS and CDR2 as YFSETQ. Trimming pared 1 base from V and 0 bases from J, leaving 8 bases between. In DNA form, the CDR3 reads TGCGCCAGCAGCTTGCAACGTTACTCTGGGGCCAACGTCCTGACTTTC. Protein sequence: CASSLQRYSGANVLTF. The whole variable domain, remainder taken from reference TRBV5-1 and TRBJ2-6, is KAGVTQTPRYLIKTRGQQVTLSCSPISGHRSVSWYQQTPGQGLQFLFEYFSETQRNKGNFPGRFSGRQFSNSRSEMNVSTLELGDSALYLCASSLQRYSGANVLTFGAGSRLTVL.

V is TRBV6-2 or TRBV6-3 and J is TRBJ2-5, with D tentatively TRBD1 (5 bases). V lost 9 bases and J lost 5, with 22 bases in between. The CDR3 totals 15 residues. Germline CDR1 MNHEY, CDR2 SVGEGT. The CDR3 DNA reads as TGTGCCAGTGTCCGACAGACGGTTCGACGGGAGACCCAGTACTTC. It specifies CASVRQTVRRETQYF.

A remark on this clonotype: A read error may explain this, as a much larger clone is one base away. The J gene is TRBJ2-7, the V gene TRBV12-3 or TRBV12-4; 13 bases line up with TRBD2. This CDR3 has 17 residues. The CDR3 region has the DNA TGTACCAGCAGTTACGGACTAGCGGGGGAGTCCCTTTACGAGCAGTACTTC. Its translation: CTSSYGLAGESLYEQYF.

The gene calls are TRBV6-2 or TRBV6-3 and TRBJ2-7; TRBD2 agrees at 9 bases. The CDR3 extends over 16 amino acids. V was clipped by 7 bases and J by 6 bases; unmatched bases: 16. Germline CDR1 MNHEY, CDR2 SVGEGT. The CDR3 bases are TGTGCCAGCAAGGGTGTGACTAGCGGAGCCCGACTCGAGCAGTACTTC. It yields the protein CASKGVTSGARLEQYF.

This clonotype was seen at least ten times. This sequence joins TRBV12-3 or TRBV12-4 and TRBJ2-2, with D unclear. V gave up 6 bases and J gave up 3 bases, with 11 bases separating them. This CDR3 is 14 amino acids long. CDR3 in amino acids: CASRDWRDTGELFF. In DNA form, the CDR3 reads TGTGCCAGCAGAGACTGGAGAGACACCGGGGAGCTGTTTTTT.

The chain uses TRBV6-1 and TRBJ2-7; D gene uncertain. From germline, CDR1 is MNHNS and CDR2 SASEGT. V lost 9 bases, J lost 0 bases, and 12 bases lay in between. The length of the CDR3 is 13 residues. As DNA, the CDR3 is TGTGCCAGTCTGGATGGAACCTCCTACGAGCAGTACTTC. Its protein is CASLDGTSYEQYF.

Only a few counts were recorded for this clonotype. The chain recombines TRBV7-9 with TRBJ2-3, with D maybe TRBD2 (5 bases). V was shortened by 5 bases and J by 7 bases, with 10 bases between the two germline ends. In germline, CDR1 is SEHNR, CDR2 FQNEAQ (reference sequence). This CDR3 is built from 12 residues. The CDR3 here is CASSHAGHTQYF. As DNA, the CDR3 is TGTGCCAGCAGCCACGCGGGCCATACGCAGTATTTT.

V usage is TRBV7-9 and J usage is TRBJ1-1, with TRBD1 identical over 10 bases. This CDR3 region has 15 residues. Trimming cost V 6 bases and J 1 base; bases outside gene matches: 5. Per germline, CDR1 SEHNR and CDR2 FQNEAQ (reference sequence). Written as DNA, the CDR3 is TGTGCCAGCAGTCAAGGGGACAGGGGGAACACTGAAGCTTTCTTT. Amino acids: CASSQGDRGNTEAFF. The full variable domain, rest sourced from reference TRBV7-9 and TRBJ1-1, is DTGVSQNPRHKITKRGQNVTFRCDPISEHNRLYWYRQTLGQGPEFLTYFQNEAQLEKSRLLSDRFSAERPKGSFSTLEIQRTEQGDSAMYLCASSQGDRGNTEAFFGQGTRLTVV.

The CDR3 protein is CASRRGGSEQYF. CDR3 DNA sequence: TGTGCCAGCCGTCGAGGGGGCAGCGAGCAGTACTTC. The gene calls are TRBV27 and TRBJ2-7; 7 bases are a match to TRBD1. CDR1 MNHEY and CDR2 SMNVEV come from the germline V gene (reference sequence). Trimming at V came to 8 bases and at J to 6 bases, leaving 7 bases not matched to a gene. This CDR3 is built from 12 residues.

This clonotype has more than one count but fewer than ten. V usage is TRBV20-1 and J usage is TRBJ1-1; D call uncertain. CDR1 is DFQATT, CDR2 SNEGSKA, per germline (reference sequence). Trimming removed 3 bases at V and 5 bases at J, with 13 bases between. CDR3 length equals 13 residues. CDR3 in amino acids: CSASSGGRTEAFF. The CDR3 DNA reads TGCAGTGCTAGTTCGGGCGGAAGGACTGAAGCTTTCTTT.

This CDR3 is CASRSGTAYNEQFF. CDR3 nucleotide sequence: TGTGCCAGCAGGTCCGGGACAGCCTACAATGAGCAGTTCTTC. The J gene is TRBJ2-1, the V gene TRBV7-9; 7 bases match TRBD1. Trimming took 6 bases from V and 2 from J; bases not matched to a gene: 4. Per the germline V gene, CDR1 is SEHNR and CDR2 is FQNEAQ (reference sequence). The CDR3 extends over 14 amino acids. The full variable domain, in which reference TRBV7-9 and TRBJ2-1 provide the parts outside the CDR3, is DTGVSQNPRHKITKRGQNVTFRCDPISEHNRLYWYRQTLGQGPEFLTYFQNEAQLEKSRLLSDRFSAERPKGSFSTLEIQRTEQGDSAMYLCASRSGTAYNEQFFGPGTRLTVL.

The table lists this clonotype with a few counts. This chain connects TRBV20-1 to TRBJ2-3, with a weak D call TRBD2 (5 bases). The CDR3 sequence is 13 residues long. The V and J ends lost 5 bases and 2 bases respectively, with 11 bases between them. In germline, CDR1 is DFQATT, CDR2 SNEGSKA (reference sequence). The CDR3 spells CSALASPTDTQYF. The CDR3 bases are TGCAGTGCTTTAGCGTCCCCCACAGATACGCAGTATTTT.

The chain recombines TRBV7-2 with TRBJ1-1; TRBD1 matches at 7 bases. Germline V gene data show CDR1 as SGHTA and CDR2 as FQGNSA. There are 15 residues in the CDR3. The junction had 6 bases not matched to a gene; V was cut back by 5 bases and J by 0 bases. The CDR3 sequence is CASSQTGTMNTEAFF. As DNA, the CDR3 is TGTGCCAGCAGCCAGACAGGGACTATGAACACTGAAGCTTTCTTT.

V usage is TRBV5-6 and J usage is TRBJ2-7; TRBD1 aligns across 9 bases. The CDR3 extends over 16 amino acids. Trimming at V came to 2 bases and at J to 2 bases, leaving 8 bases not matched to a gene. CDR1 SGHDT and CDR2 YYEEEE come from the germline V gene. CDR3 sequence: CASSFSPGQGTYEQYF. The CDR3 DNA reads as TGTGCCAGCAGCTTCTCGCCGGGACAGGGAACCTACGAGCAGTACTTC.

The V call is TRBV20-1, the J call TRBJ1-1; D might be TRBD1 (5 bases). Germline lookup yields CDR1 DFQATT and CDR2 SNEGSKA (reference sequence). The CDR3 has 15 amino acids. Trimming took 1 base from V and 12 from J, leaving 24 bases between them. The CDR3, as DNA: TGCAGTGCTAGAGCGGACACCTCCGGGGGGGAAGTGACTTTCTTT. Amino acid sequence: CSARADTSGGEVTFF.

This clonotype has at least ten counts. V gene TRBV20-1 combines with J gene TRBJ2-1, with TRBD2 matching 10 bases. The V gene end was trimmed by 0 bases and the J gene end by 10 bases; junction bases not matched to a gene: 3. This CDR3 comprises 13 residues. From germline, CDR1 is DFQATT and CDR2 SNEGSKA (reference sequence). The CDR3 DNA follows: TGCAGTGCTAGAGATAGCGGGAGGTCGGAGCAGTTCTTC. Translating gives CSARDSGRSEQFF.

The chain uses TRBV7-8 and TRBJ2-1; TRBD2 aligns across 11 bases. The CDR3 is 14 amino acids. CDR1 is SGHVS, CDR2 FQNEAQ, per germline. The trim removed 4 bases at V and 8 bases at J, leaving 4 bases unmatched. CDR3: CASSSSGGMDEQFF. CDR3 bases: TGTGCCAGCAGCTCTAGCGGGGGGATGGATGAGCAGTTCTTC.

This clonotype showed up many times. The CDR3 is CASLGNGYTF. CDR3 coding DNA: TGTGCCAGCCTCGGGAATGGCTACACCTTC. This chain joins TRBV12-3 or TRBV12-4 and TRBJ1-2, with D uncertain. Between the trimmed V and J ends, which lost 8 bases and 6 bases, there was a span of 7 bases. The CDR3 has 10 amino acids.

The chain combines TRBV3-1 with TRBJ2-1, with D hard to call. V shed 2 bases and J shed 5 bases, with 13 bases lying between them. The CDR3 spans 15 residues. From germline, CDR1 is LGHDT and CDR2 YNNKEL (reference sequence). The CDR3 nucleotides read TGTGCCAGCAGCCAAATACTATACAGACACAATGAGCAGTTCTTC. Translated, it gives CASSQILYRHNEQFF.

The chain recombines TRBV6-2 or TRBV6-3 with TRBJ1-1; D is uncertain. V shed 2 bases and J shed 7 bases, with 14 bases lying between them. Per germline, CDR1 MNHEY and CDR2 SVGEGT. The CDR3 contains 14 residues. CDR3 bases: TGTGCCAGCAGTTACAGCCGGGGTGCCCTTGAAGCTTTCTTT. Protein product: CASSYSRGALEAFF.

The chain combines TRBV10-3 with TRBJ1-1; possible D gene TRBD1, 5 bases. The CDR3 has 14 residues. CDR1 and CDR2 (germline): ENHRY, SYGVKD. V shed 3 bases and J shed 2 bases, with 10 bases lying between them. Here the CDR3 reads CAISEGTSNTEAFF. The CDR3 DNA reads TGTGCCATCAGTGAAGGGACCTCTAACACTGAAGCTTTCTTT.

The chain employs TRBV12-3 or TRBV12-4 and TRBJ2-1, with D perhaps TRBD2 (6 bases). CDR3 length: 12 residues. The V end lost 3 bases, the J end lost 9 bases, and 9 bases lay between the germline ends. The chain's CDR3 is CASSFNGGEQFF. CDR3 nucleotide sequence: TGTGCCAGCAGTTTTAACGGGGGTGAGCAGTTCTTC.

Only a few counts were recorded for this clonotype. V and J are TRBV7-2 and TRBJ2-5, with D tentatively TRBD1 (6 bases). Germline V gene data show CDR1 as SGHTA and CDR2 as FQGNSA. V lost 4 bases and J 0 bases, leaving 12 bases between the germline ends. The CDR3 loop spans 15 amino acids. For the CDR3, the DNA is TGTGCCAGCAGCTCTCACAGGGCGTACCAAGAGACCCAGTACTTC. The encoded protein is CASSSHRAYQETQYF.

CDR3: CASTPLWSGGHGEQYF. DNA of the CDR3: TGTGCCAGCACCCCCCTGTGGAGTGGCGGGCATGGCGAGCAGTACTTC. The chain joins TRBV6-1 to TRBJ2-7, with D maybe TRBD2 (5 bases). The CDR3 consists of 16 residues. CDR1 is MNHNS and CDR2 is SASEGT in the germline V gene. V lost 7 bases to trimming and J lost 6 bases, with 25 bases between them.

The V and J genes are TRBV2 and TRBJ2-3; maybe TRBD2 (5 bases). The CDR3 consists of 14 residues. Germline CDR1 SNHLY, CDR2 FYNNEI. The V end lost 8 bases, the J end lost 3 bases, and 15 bases lay between the germline ends. CDR3 region: CASQEGSSTDTQYF. The CDR3 DNA reads as TGTGCCAGCCAAGAGGGTTCGTCTACAGATACGCAGTATTTT.